This is a list of T cell receptor beta chains from one sample in a study of spatial heterogeneity in lung cancer. TCRdb passed the 5' RACE reads through MiXCR, listing each CDR3 protein once. Of 9,900 or so distinct CDR3 sequences in the sample, 9% to 15% were seen once. This specimen was lung tumor tissue, taken at surgery. The receptors shown here come from a male donor with early-stage non-small cell lung cancer. Each CDR3 is given with its conserved first and last residue. D genes are given only for firm matches. For some rows the clone size is stated as once, few or many, or as a class when expanded; others skip it.

j_call v_call clone_size d_call cdr3_nt cdr3_aa
TRBJ2-1 TRBV18 medium-sized TRBD1 TGTGCCAGCACCCATCGACAGGGGGCATTGAATGAGCAGTTCTTC CASTHRQGALNEQFF
TRBJ1-2 TRBV20-1 medium-sized TRBD1 TGCAGTGCTAGGGACAGGGGGAAAAACTATGGCTACACCTTC CSARDRGKNYGYTF
TRBJ2-7 TRBV5-5 many NA TGTGCCAGCAGCTTGAGAAGGGACTTATATTCCTACGAGCAGTACTTC CASSLRRDLYSYEQYF
TRBJ2-5 TRBV6-6 many NA TGTGCCAGCAGTTACGGGCAGAGTCAGGAGACCCAGTACTTC CASSYGQSQETQYF
TRBJ1-2 TRBV27 many TRBD1 TGTGCCAGCAGTGGGACAGGGAGGGAGGGCTACACCTTC CASSGTGREGYTF
TRBJ2-1 TRBV6-9 many NA TGTGCCAGCGGCCGCAATGAGCAGTTCTTC CASGRNEQFF
TRBJ1-5 TRBV12-3/TRBV12-4 few NA TGTGCCAGCCTTGGACAGCCCAATCAGCCCCAGCATTTT CASLGQPNQPQHF
TRBJ1-4 TRBV9 many TRBD1 TGTGCCAGCAGCGCCGGGACAGGGGGAACCGGGGATGAAAAACTGTTTTTT CASSAGTGGTGDEKLFF
TRBJ2-3 TRBV7-8 many TRBD1 TGTGCCAGCAGCTTAGTAGGGGGACAGGGGACCGATACGCAGTATTTT CASSLVGGQGTDTQYF
TRBJ1-2 TRBV7-9 NA NA TGTGCCAGCAGCCGTCCCGGGACTGATGACCATGGCTACACCTTC CASSRPGTDDHGYTF
TRBJ2-2 TRBV4-1 many NA TGCGCCAGCAGCCCTAGAAGAACCGGGCCCAACACCGGGGAGCTGTTTTTT CASSPRRTGPNTGELFF
TRBJ2-3 TRBV5-1 many NA TGCGCCAGCAGCTTGGAGGCGGATACGCAGTATTTT CASSLEADTQYF
TRBJ1-2 TRBV5-1 many TRBD1 TGCGCCAGCAGCACCACAGGGGAGGCCTCTGGCTACACCTTC CASSTTGEASGYTF
TRBJ1-2 TRBV5-5 many NA TGTGCCAGCAGCTCTGTTTCCTATGGCTACACCTTC CASSSVSYGYTF
TRBJ2-1 TRBV29-1 NA NA TGCAGCGTTGAAGATCGTCTACGGGAGCAGTTCTTC CSVEDRLREQFF
TRBJ2-4 TRBV20-1 many TRBD2 TGCAGTGCTAGAAGCGGGAGCGCCAGTAACATTCAGTACTTC CSARSGSASNIQYF
TRBJ2-1 TRBV20-1 many TRBD2 TGCAGTGCTACCAGCGGGACTTCGAACTCCTACAATGAGCAGTTCTTC CSATSGTSNSYNEQFF
TRBJ2-1 TRBV6-2/TRBV6-3 many NA TGTGCCAGCAGTTACCCAGGGAGGCAATCAAACTCCTACAATGAGCAGTTCTTC CASSYPGRQSNSYNEQFF
TRBJ2-7 TRBV5-1 many NA TGCGCCAGCAGCTTGGGTCCTGTGGATGCCCAGTACTTC CASSLGPVDAQYF
TRBJ2-5 TRBV20-1 many NA TGCAGTGCTAGTCGGGGGTCAGAGACCCAGTACTTC CSASRGSETQYF
TRBJ2-3 TRBV12-3/TRBV12-4 medium-sized TRBD1 TGTGCCAGCATTACTGACAGGGGGCGTGCAGATACGCAGTATTTT CASITDRGRADTQYF
TRBJ2-1 TRBV11-3 many NA TGTGCCAGCGGCCCTCCCCGGGCGGTGATTTCAGAGCAGTTCTTC CASGPPRAVISEQFF
TRBJ2-7 TRBV18 many NA TGTGCCAGCTCACCACCGCCTGAAACTAACTCCTACGAGCAGTACTTC CASSPPPETNSYEQYF
TRBJ2-7 TRBV12-3/TRBV12-4 many TRBD2 TGTGCCAGCACCGGTAGCGGGAGCGGCTACGAGCAGTACTTC CASTGSGSGYEQYF
TRBJ2-7 TRBV6-2/TRBV6-3 few NA TGTGCCAGCAGTTACTCGATGGTACAGCGGCACACGGGGGAGCAGTACTTC CASSYSMVQRHTGEQYF
TRBJ2-7 TRBV7-2 many NA TGTGCCAGCAGCTTAGGGGGGATTTCCTACGAGCAGTACTTC CASSLGGISYEQYF